The source of this T cell receptor (beta chain) is a study of T cell changes during pregnancy in multiple sclerosis. The germline V gene encodes CDR1 SEHNR and CDR2 FQNEAQ (reference sequence). This CDR3 is built from 15 residues. V lost 7 bases, J lost 3 bases, and 17 bases lay in between. Assay used: immunoSEQ multiplex PCR; TCRdb lists only in-frame clones, some missing. The top ten clones hold approximately 1.5% of a sample with some 68,000 clones, just over 90% of them seen once. This material consisted of peripheral blood, taken in the second trimester of pregnancy. The sequence came from a female donor in good health, enrolled as a control in a pregnancy study. J is TRBJ2-3 and V is TRBV7-9; possibly TRBD2 for D (6 bases). CDR3 in amino acids: CASTPYQRVTDTQYF. The DNA of the CDR3 is TGTGCCAGCACCCCCTACCAGCGGGTGACAGATACGCAGTATTTT.